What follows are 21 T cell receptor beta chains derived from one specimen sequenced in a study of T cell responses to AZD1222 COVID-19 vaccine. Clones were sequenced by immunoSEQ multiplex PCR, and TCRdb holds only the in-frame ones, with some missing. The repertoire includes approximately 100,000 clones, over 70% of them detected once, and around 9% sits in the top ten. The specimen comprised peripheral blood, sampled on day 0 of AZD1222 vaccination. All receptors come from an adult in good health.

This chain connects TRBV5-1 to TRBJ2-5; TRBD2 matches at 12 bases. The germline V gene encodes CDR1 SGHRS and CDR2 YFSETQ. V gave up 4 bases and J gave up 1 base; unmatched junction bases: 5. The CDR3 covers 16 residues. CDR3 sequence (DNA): TGCGCCAGCAGCACCAGGACTAGCGGGATCCAAGAGACCCAGTACTTC. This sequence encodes CASSTRTSGIQETQYF.

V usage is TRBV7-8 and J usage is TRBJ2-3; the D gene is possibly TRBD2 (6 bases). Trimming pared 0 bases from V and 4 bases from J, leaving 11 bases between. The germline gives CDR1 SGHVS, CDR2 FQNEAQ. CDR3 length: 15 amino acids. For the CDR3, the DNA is TGTGCCAGCAGCTTAGCGAGGTGGGGGGCAGATACGCAGTATTTT. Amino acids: CASSLARWGADTQYF.

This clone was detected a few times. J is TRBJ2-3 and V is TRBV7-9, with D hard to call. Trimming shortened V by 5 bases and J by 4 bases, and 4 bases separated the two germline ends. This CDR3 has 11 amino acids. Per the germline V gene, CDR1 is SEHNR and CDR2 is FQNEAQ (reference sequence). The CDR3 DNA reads TGTGCCAGCAGCCTGGCAGATACGCAGTATTTT. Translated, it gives CASSLADTQYF.

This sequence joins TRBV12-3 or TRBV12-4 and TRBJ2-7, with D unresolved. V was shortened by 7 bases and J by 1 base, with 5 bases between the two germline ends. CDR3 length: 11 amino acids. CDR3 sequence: CASTMSYEQYF. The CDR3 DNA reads TGTGCCAGCACTATGTCCTACGAGCAGTACTTC.

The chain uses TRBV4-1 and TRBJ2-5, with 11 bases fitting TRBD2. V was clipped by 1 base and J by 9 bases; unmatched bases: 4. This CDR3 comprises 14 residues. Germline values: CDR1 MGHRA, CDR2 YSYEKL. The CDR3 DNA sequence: TGCGCCAGCAGCCAAGGACTAGCGGGGAACGCCCAGTACTTC. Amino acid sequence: CASSQGLAGNAQYF.

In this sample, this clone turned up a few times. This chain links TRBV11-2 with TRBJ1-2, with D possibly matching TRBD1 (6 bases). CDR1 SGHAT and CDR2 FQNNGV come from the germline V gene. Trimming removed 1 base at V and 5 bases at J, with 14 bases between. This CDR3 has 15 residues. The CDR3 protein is CASSLAAGEVYGYTF. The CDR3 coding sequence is TGTGCCAGCAGCTTAGCGGCAGGGGAGGTTTATGGCTACACCTTC.

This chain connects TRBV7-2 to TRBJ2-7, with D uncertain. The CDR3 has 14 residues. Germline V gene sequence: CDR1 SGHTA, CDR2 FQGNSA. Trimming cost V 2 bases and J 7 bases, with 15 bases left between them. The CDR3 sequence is CASSLHPSALEQYF. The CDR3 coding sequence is TGTGCCAGCAGCTTACACCCGAGCGCCCTAGAGCAGTACTTC.

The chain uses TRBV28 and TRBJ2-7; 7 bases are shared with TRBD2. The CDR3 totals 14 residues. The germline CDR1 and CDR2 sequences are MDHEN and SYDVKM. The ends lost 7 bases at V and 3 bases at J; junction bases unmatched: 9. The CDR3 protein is CASKTPAGVYEQYF. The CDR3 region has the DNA TGTGCCAGCAAAACCCCCGCGGGAGTCTACGAGCAGTACTTC.

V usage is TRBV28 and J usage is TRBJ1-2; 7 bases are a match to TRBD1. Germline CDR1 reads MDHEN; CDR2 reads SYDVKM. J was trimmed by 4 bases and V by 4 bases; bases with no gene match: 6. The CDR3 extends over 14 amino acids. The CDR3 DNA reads TGTGCCAGCAGTTCCCGCCGGGACAGCTATGGCTACACCTTC. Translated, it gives CASSSRRDSYGYTF.

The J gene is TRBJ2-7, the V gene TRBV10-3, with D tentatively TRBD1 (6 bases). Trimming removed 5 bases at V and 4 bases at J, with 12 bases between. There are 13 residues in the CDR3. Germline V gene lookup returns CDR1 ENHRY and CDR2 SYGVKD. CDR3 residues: CAISSGEKYEQYF. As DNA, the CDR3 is TGTGCCATCAGTTCAGGGGAGAAGTACGAGCAGTACTTC.

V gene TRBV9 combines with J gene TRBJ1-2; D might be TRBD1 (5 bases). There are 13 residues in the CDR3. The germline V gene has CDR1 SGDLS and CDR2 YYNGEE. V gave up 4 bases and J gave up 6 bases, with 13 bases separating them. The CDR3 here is CASSPYRPHGYTF. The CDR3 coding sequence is TGTGCCAGCAGCCCTTACAGGCCGCATGGCTACACCTTC.

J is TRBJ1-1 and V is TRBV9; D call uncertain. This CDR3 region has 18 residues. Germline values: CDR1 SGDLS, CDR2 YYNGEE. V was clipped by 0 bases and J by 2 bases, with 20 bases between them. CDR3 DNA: TGTGCCAGCAGCGTAGTGGAGGGATCTCTTCCTATAAACACTGAAGCTTTCTTT. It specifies CASSVVEGSLPINTEAFF.

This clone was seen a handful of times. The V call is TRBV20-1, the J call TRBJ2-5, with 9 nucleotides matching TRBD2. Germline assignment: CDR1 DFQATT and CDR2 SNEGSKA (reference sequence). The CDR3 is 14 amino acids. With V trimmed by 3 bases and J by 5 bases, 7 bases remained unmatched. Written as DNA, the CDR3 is TGCAGTGCTAGTTTGCGGGAGGGTAGGGAGACCCAGTACTTC. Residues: CSASLREGRETQYF.

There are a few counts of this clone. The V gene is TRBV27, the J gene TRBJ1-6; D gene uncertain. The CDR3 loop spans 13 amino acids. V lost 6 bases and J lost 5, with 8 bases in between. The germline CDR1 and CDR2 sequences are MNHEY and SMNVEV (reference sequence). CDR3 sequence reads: CASRYTDNSPLHF. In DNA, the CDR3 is TGTGCCAGCAGGTATACGGATAATTCACCCCTCCACTTT.

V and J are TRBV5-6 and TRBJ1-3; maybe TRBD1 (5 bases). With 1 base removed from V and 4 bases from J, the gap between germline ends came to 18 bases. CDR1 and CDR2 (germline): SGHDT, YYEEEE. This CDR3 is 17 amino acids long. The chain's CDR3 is CASSLYTGNLKGNTIYF. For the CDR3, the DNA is TGTGCCAGCAGCTTGTATACAGGAAACCTCAAGGGAAACACCATATATTTT.

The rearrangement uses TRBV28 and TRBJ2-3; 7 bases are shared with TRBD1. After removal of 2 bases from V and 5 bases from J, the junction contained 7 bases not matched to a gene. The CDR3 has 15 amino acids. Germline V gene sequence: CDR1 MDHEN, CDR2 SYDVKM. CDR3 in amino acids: CASSLGQEALDTQYF. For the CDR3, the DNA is TGTGCCAGCAGTTTAGGACAGGAGGCCTTAGATACGCAGTATTTT. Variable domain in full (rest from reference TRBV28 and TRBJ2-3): DVKVTQSSRYLVKRTGEKVFLECVQDMDHENMFWYRQDPGLGLRLIYFSYDVKMKEKGDIPEGYSVSREKKERFSLILESASTNQTSMYLCASSLGQEALDTQYFGPGTRLTVL.

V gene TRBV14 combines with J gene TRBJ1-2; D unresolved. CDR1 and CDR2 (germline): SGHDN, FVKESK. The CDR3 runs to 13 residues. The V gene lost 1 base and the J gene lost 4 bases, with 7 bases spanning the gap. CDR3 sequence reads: CASSQGIVYGYTF. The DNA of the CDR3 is TGTGCCAGCAGCCAAGGGATTGTCTATGGCTACACCTTC.

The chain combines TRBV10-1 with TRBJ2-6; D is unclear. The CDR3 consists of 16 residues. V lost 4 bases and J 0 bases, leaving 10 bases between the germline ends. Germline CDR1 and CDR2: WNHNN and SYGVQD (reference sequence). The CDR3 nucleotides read TGCGCCAGCAGTGGGCAGCCAAACTCTGGGGCCAACGTCCTGACTTTC. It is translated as CASSGQPNSGANVLTF.

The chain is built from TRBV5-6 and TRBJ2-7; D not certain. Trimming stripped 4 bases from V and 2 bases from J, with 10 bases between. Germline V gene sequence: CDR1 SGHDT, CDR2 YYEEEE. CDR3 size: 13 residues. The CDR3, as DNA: TGTGCCAGCAGCCCCGGGCCCCCCTACGAGCAGTACTTC. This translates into CASSPGPPYEQYF.

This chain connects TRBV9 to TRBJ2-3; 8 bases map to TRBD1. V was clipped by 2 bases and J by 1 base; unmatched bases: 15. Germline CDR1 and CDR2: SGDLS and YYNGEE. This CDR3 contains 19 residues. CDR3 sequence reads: CASSVYPPQATGGTDTQYF. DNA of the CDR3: TGTGCCAGCAGCGTTTACCCCCCGCAGGCGACAGGGGGCACAGATACGCAGTATTTT.

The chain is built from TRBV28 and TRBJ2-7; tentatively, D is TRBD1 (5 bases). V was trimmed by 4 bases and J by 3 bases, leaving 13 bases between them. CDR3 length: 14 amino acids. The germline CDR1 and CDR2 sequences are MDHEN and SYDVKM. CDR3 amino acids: CASSSQGPLYEQYF. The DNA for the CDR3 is TGTGCCAGCAGTTCCCAGGGCCCTCTCTACGAGCAGTACTTC.